Each of the 21 T cell receptor beta chains below was sequenced from the same sample in a study of PD-L1 blockade in urothelial cancer. The time point: pretreatment peripheral blood. Using immunoSEQ multiplex PCR, the repertoire was profiled, and TCRdb retains in-frame clones only, with some absent. The repertoire consists of 65,000 to 80,000 clones, with about nine tenths occurring once and the leading ten covering 3.5% to 5%. This specimen was PBMCs, taken around atezolizumab (anti-PD-L1) treatment. The receptors were sampled from a man between 65 and 85 years old with urothelial cancer.

The J gene is TRBJ2-1, the V gene TRBV6-1; D gene uncertain. Germline-derived CDR1 and CDR2 are MNHNS and SASEGT. V lost 7 bases, J lost 4 bases, and 11 bases lay in between. This CDR3 contains 13 residues. The CDR3 region has the DNA TGTGCCAGCACCTTAGCCGTTTACAATGAGCAGTTCTTC. Amino acid sequence: CASTLAVYNEQFF.

The rearrangement uses TRBV25-1 and TRBJ1-1, with D unclear. This CDR3 has 12 residues. V lost 5 bases, J lost 11 bases, and 15 bases lay in between. The V gene's germline CDR1 is MGHDK and CDR2 SYGVNS. The CDR3 region has the DNA TGTGCCAGCAGTCACAGCCGGTATGAGGCTTTCTTT. Its translation is CASSHSRYEAFF.

This clone has just a few counts. The V call is TRBV27, the J call TRBJ1-5; D unclear. The V end was cut by 0 bases, the J end by 6 bases, with 9 bases between. Germline V gene data show CDR1 as MNHEY and CDR2 as SMNVEV (reference sequence). The CDR3 length is 14 residues. The CDR3 region is CASSLSSPSQPQHF. CDR3 bases: TGTGCCAGCAGTTTATCTAGCCCTTCTCAGCCCCAGCATTTT.

The rearrangement uses TRBV5-1 and TRBJ2-2, with 13 bases matching TRBD2. The CDR3 has 18 residues. V was pared by 3 bases and J by 2 bases, with 7 bases of the junction left unmatched. Per the germline V gene, CDR1 is SGHRS and CDR2 is YFSETQ. CDR3 sequence: CASSSTGLAGVNTGELFF. In DNA, the CDR3 is TGCGCCAGCAGCTCCACCGGACTAGCGGGAGTCAACACCGGGGAGCTGTTTTTT.

CDR3: CASSDWREQRTDTQYF. In DNA, the CDR3 is TGCGCCAGCAGTGACTGGCGGGAGCAGCGCACAGATACGCAGTATTTT. The rearrangement links TRBV10-1 to TRBJ2-3; 7 nucleotides line up with TRBD2. CDR1 and CDR2 (germline): WNHNN, SYGVQD (reference sequence). CDR3 length: 16 amino acids. Unmatched junction bases numbered 7, after V lost 3 bases and J lost 1 base.

The chain carries TRBV5-1 and TRBJ2-1, with D possibly being TRBD1 (5 bases). The V end lost 4 bases, the J end lost 12 bases, and 17 bases lay between the germline ends. Germline assignment: CDR1 SGHRS and CDR2 YFSETQ. This CDR3 contains 13 residues. The CDR3 DNA sequence: TGCGCCAGCAGCCCGGACATCACTCGAGGGCAGTTCTTC. Translating gives CASSPDITRGQFF.

The chain joins TRBV19 to TRBJ1-1; 9 nucleotides match TRBD1. Germline V CDR1 and CDR2: LNHDA, SQIVND (reference sequence). The CDR3 has 13 amino acids. The trim removed 10 bases at V and 0 bases at J, leaving 3 bases unmatched. Written as DNA, the CDR3 is TGTGCCATCCGGGACAGGGTGAACACTGAAGCTTTCTTT. This encodes CAIRDRVNTEAFF. Complete variable domain (other parts from reference TRBV19 and TRBJ1-1): DGGITQSPKYLFRKEGQNVTLSCEQNLNHDAMYWYRQDPGQGLRLIYYSQIVNDFQKGDIAEGYSVSREKKESFPLTVTSAQKNPTAFYLCAIRDRVNTEAFFGQGTRLTVV.

V usage is TRBV30 and J usage is TRBJ2-1; D not certain. Per the germline V gene, CDR1 is GTSNPN and CDR2 is SVGIG (reference sequence). Trimming left V 5 bases short and J 0 bases short, with 8 bases between. The CDR3 runs 13 residues. CDR3 in amino acids: CAWDSSSYNEQFF. CDR3 nucleotides: TGTGCCTGGGACTCGAGCTCCTACAATGAGCAGTTCTTC.

This clone was counted once. The genes are TRBV30 and TRBJ2-3; 12 bases match TRBD2. This CDR3 contains 15 residues. V was pared by 3 bases and J by 3 bases, with 4 bases of the junction left unmatched. Per the germline V gene, CDR1 is GTSNPN and CDR2 is SVGIG (reference sequence). CDR3 DNA sequence: TGTGCCTGGAGAGAACTAGCGGGAGGTACAGATACGCAGTATTTT. Its translation is CAWRELAGGTDTQYF.

The V gene is TRBV7-6, the J gene TRBJ1-1; D uncertain. Germline lookup yields CDR1 SGHVS and CDR2 FNYEAQ. V gave up 3 bases and J gave up 1 base, with 15 bases separating them. The CDR3 runs to 16 residues. The CDR3 sequence: CASSFSAARSNTEAFF. The CDR3 region has the DNA TGTGCCAGCAGCTTTTCCGCCGCCAGGTCGAACACTGAAGCTTTCTTT. Looking up the rest from reference TRBV7-6 and TRBJ1-1 gives the full variable domain: GAGVSQSPRYKVTKRGQDVALRCDPISGHVSLYWYRQALGQGPEFLTYFNYEAQQDKSGLPNDRFSAERPEGSISTLTIQRTEQRDSAMYRCASSFSAARSNTEAFFGQGTRLTVV.

The V gene is TRBV6-5, the J gene TRBJ1-2, with D possibly TRBD1 on 6 matching bases. There are 14 residues in the CDR3. The germline gives CDR1 MNHEY, CDR2 SVGAGI. V was clipped by 0 bases and J by 4 bases, with 9 bases between them. Written as DNA, the CDR3 is TGTGCCAGCAGTTACTCAACAGGGATCTATGGCTACACCTTC. It yields the protein CASSYSTGIYGYTF.

The CDR3 DNA reads as TGTGCCAGCAGTTTCTCTTCCGCCGGGGAGCTGTTTTTT. It yields the protein CASSFSSAGELFF. The chain employs TRBV7-2 and TRBJ2-2; no clear D. The germline CDR1 and CDR2 sequences are SGHTA and FQGNSA. This CDR3 spans 13 amino acids. Trimming cost V 6 bases and J 6 bases, with 11 bases left between them.

The rearrangement uses TRBV6-6 and TRBJ1-1; D not resolved. V dropped 2 bases and J dropped 1 base, with 5 bases sitting between them. The CDR3 consists of 13 residues. Per the germline V gene, CDR1 is MNHNY and CDR2 is SVGAGI (reference sequence). CDR3 sequence (DNA): TGTGCCAGCAGTTACGCAGGGAACACTGAAGCTTTCTTT. Its translation is CASSYAGNTEAFF.

The chain joins TRBV7-9 to TRBJ1-2, with 8 nucleotides matching TRBD1. Germline assignment: CDR1 SEHNR and CDR2 FQNEAQ (reference sequence). With V trimmed by 7 bases and J by 2 bases, 18 bases remained unmatched. The CDR3 extends over 18 amino acids. CDR3 bases: TGTGCCAGCACCCGAAGCCTGGACAGGGCTACTTCAAACTATGGCTACACCTTC. Protein product: CASTRSLDRATSNYGYTF.

The rearrangement uses TRBV10-3 and TRBJ2-5, with D possibly TRBD1 on 6 matching bases. The V gene's germline CDR1 is ENHRY and CDR2 SYGVKD. The CDR3 covers 15 residues. V was trimmed by 6 bases and J by 2 bases, leaving 16 bases between them. The CDR3 protein is CAIRDPGHQQETQYF. Written as DNA, the CDR3 is TGTGCCATCAGGGATCCGGGACACCAACAAGAGACCCAGTACTTC.

The rearrangement uses TRBV15 and TRBJ2-4, with 8 bases lining up with TRBD2. Germline CDR1 and CDR2: LNHNV and YYDKDF (reference sequence). The CDR3 loop spans 16 amino acids. V was clipped by 0 bases and J by 8 bases; unmatched bases: 9. The CDR3: CATSRDTSGAGDIQYF. The CDR3 DNA reads TGTGCCACCAGCAGAGATACTAGCGGAGCCGGGGACATTCAGTACTTC.

This chain uses TRBV28 with TRBJ2-2; 8 bases match TRBD1. In germline, CDR1 is MDHEN, CDR2 SYDVKM. Trimming removed 7 bases from V and 4 bases from J; junction bases left unmatched: 11. The CDR3 has 16 amino acids. CDR3 sequence: CASTSPPGQATGELFF. CDR3 DNA: TGTGCCAGCACCTCACCCCCGGGACAGGCCACCGGGGAGCTGTTTTTT. Complete variable domain (other parts from reference TRBV28 and TRBJ2-2): DVKVTQSSRYLVKRTGEKVFLECVQDMDHENMFWYRQDPGLGLRLIYFSYDVKMKEKGDIPEGYSVSREKKERFSLILESASTNQTSMYLCASTSPPGQATGELFFGEGSRLTVL.

The genes are TRBV5-1 and TRBJ2-1, with a weak D call TRBD2 (6 bases). This CDR3 has 14 amino acids. The V gene's germline CDR1 is SGHRS and CDR2 YFSETQ. Trimming stripped 3 bases from V and 6 bases from J, with 13 bases between. The CDR3 is CASSSDGGVNEQFF. CDR3 DNA: TGCGCCAGCAGCTCGGACGGAGGGGTCAATGAGCAGTTCTTC.

This chain uses TRBV6-5 with TRBJ2-7; 7 bases agree with TRBD1. The length of the CDR3 is 14 residues. V gave up 6 bases and J gave up 2 bases; unmatched junction bases: 7. Germline CDR1 MNHEY, CDR2 SVGAGI. The CDR3 reads CASRATGSAYEQYF. CDR3 sequence (DNA): TGTGCCAGCAGGGCGACAGGGTCGGCCTACGAGCAGTACTTC.

The CDR3 spells CASSFTVRGDNEQFF. The CDR3 DNA is TGTGCCAGCAGTTTTACGGTTAGGGGTGACAATGAGCAGTTCTTC. The chain combines TRBV27 with TRBJ2-1; TRBD1 might be the D (5 bases). Per germline, CDR1 MNHEY and CDR2 SMNVEV (reference sequence). V was pared by 3 bases and J by 5 bases, with 14 bases between. The CDR3 consists of 15 residues.

The chain has TRBV5-1 and TRBJ2-5; D is unclear. Matching the DNA end better, TRBJ2-7 makes the J call doubtful. In germline, CDR1 is SGHRS, CDR2 YFSETQ. The CDR3 is 15 amino acids. The CDR3 sequence: CASSSPQDNSYEQYF. The DNA of the CDR3 is TGCGCCAGCAGCTCACCTCAAGACAACTCCTACGAGCAGTACTTC.